This T cell receptor (beta chain) was identified during a study of siplizumab effects on memory and regulatory T cells. In germline, CDR1 is MRHNA, CDR2 SNTAGT. The CDR3 has 17 residues. Trimming shortened V by 6 bases and J by 0 bases, and 18 bases separated the two germline ends. Every sample had approximately 10^5 of its TCR templates assayed. The method was immunoSEQ multiplex PCR; TCRdb's version includes in-frame clones alone and lacks a portion of them. Of around 100,000 clones listed, 93% were seen once; the top ten hold 0.55% to 0.7%. Whole-study findings and limits: Some alloreactive sequences were traceable to unstimulated CD4+ memory cells, and siplizumab significantly reduced them. Among mappable alloreactive CD4+ clones, the Treg-derived fraction averaged approximately 69% with siplizumab versus about 25% in controls. Researchers could map only a minor fraction of alloreactive clones to unstimulated subsets.

About this clone: Antigen specificity is unknown.

This TCR derives from a human donor in good health. Sequencing was done on a sample of Tregs sorted from blood. V and J are TRBV6-4 and TRBJ1-5; the D gene is possibly TRBD1 (6 bases). In nucleotides, the CDR3 is TGTGCCAGCAGCCGGGACACCCCAATTTATAGCAATCAGCCCCAGCATTTT. Protein sequence: CASSRDTPIYSNQPQHF.